The TCR beta chain under discussion was sequenced for a study of vaccination and CD4 T cells after COVID-19. The Oncomine TCR Beta short-read assay was applied to DNA of cultured CD4+ T cells. It was from cultured CD4+ T cells that genomic DNA was extracted. TCRdb passed the PCR reads through MiXCR, listing each CDR3 protein once. This sample carries 13,000 or so distinct CDR3 sequences, approximately 57% of them seen once, and the ten largest clones take 9.5% to 15%. The treatment is: approximately 9-day PBMC culture with coronavirus spike peptide pools or control peptides (ViraFEST assay). Fresh medium (containing IL-2) replaced half the medium on days 3 and 7. Trimming removed 0 bases from V and 7 bases from J, with 13 bases in between. The germline V gene encodes CDR1 DFQATT and CDR2 SNEGSKA (reference sequence). CDR3 length: 15 amino acids. Regarding this clonotype: Its matching antigen is unknown.

Regarding the study as a whole: Convalescent patients displayed a median 86.3% of reactive clones emerging only post-vaccination.

The chain joins TRBV20-1 to TRBJ1-6, with D possibly TRBD1 on 5 matching bases. The receptor was isolated from a human donor who had recovered from COVID-19. The sample was CD4+ T cells from blood, cultured in vitro. The CDR3 DNA sequence: TGCAGTGCTAGAGATTCTTTGGGGGGGAATTCACCCCTCCACTTT. Its protein is CSARDSLGGNSPLHF.